The clone carrying this T cell receptor (beta chain) came up once. The CDR3 has 16 amino acids. Germline V lookup: CDR1 DFQATT, CDR2 SNEGSKA (reference sequence). V was clipped by 1 base and J by 1 base; unmatched bases: 7. An input of about 0.45 to 1 ug of RNA was subjected to reverse transcription using random hexamers. Amplification of TCR beta CDR3 was carried out by immunoSEQ multiplex PCR, which covered 54 Vbeta and 13 Jbeta segments. MiXCR, run by TCRdb on the immunoSEQ multiplex PCR reads, gives a single entry per CDR3 protein. Of some 120,000 distinct CDR3 sequences in the sample, more than 90% are singletons; the top ten hold approximately 0.2%. The data belong to a study of CD8 T cells in Susac syndrome. Study-level background: Susac syndrome patients were untreated, on corticosteroids with some adding intravenous immunoglobulin, or on intravenous immunoglobulin only.

The chain recombines TRBV20-1 with TRBJ2-7; 10 positions match TRBD1. The sequenced sample was CD8+ T cells from PBMCs. This receptor was obtained from a human donor with Susac syndrome. The CDR3 DNA reads as TGCAGTGCTAGAGGGACAGGGGGTGGGGAGTCCTACGAGCAGTACTTC. It translates to CSARGTGGGESYEQYF.